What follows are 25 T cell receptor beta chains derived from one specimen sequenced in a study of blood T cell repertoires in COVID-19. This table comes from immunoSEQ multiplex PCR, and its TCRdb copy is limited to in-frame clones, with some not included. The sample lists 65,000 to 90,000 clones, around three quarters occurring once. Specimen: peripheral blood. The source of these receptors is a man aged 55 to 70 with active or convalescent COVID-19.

The CDR3 sequence: CSVDAGGNIQYF. The CDR3 region has the DNA TGCAGCGTTGATGCAGGGGGGAACATTCAGTACTTC. The V and J genes are TRBV29-1 and TRBJ2-4; weak D call: TRBD1 (7 bases). CDR1 and CDR2 (germline): SQVTM, ANQGSEA. Trimming cost V 3 bases and J 7 bases, with 10 bases left between them. The CDR3 loop spans 12 amino acids.

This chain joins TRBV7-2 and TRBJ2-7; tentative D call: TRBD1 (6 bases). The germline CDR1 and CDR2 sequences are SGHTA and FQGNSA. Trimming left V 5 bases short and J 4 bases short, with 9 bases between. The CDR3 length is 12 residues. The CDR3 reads CASSMDRYEQYF. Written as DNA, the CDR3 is TGTGCCAGCAGCATGGACAGATACGAGCAGTACTTC.

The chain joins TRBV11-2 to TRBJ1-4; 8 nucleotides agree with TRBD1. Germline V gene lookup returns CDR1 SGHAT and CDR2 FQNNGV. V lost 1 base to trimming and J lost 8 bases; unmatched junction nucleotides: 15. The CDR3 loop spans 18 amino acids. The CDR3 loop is CASSLGVTGATYSEKLFF. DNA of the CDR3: TGTGCCAGCAGCTTAGGGGTGACAGGGGCTACATATTCGGAAAAACTGTTTTTT.

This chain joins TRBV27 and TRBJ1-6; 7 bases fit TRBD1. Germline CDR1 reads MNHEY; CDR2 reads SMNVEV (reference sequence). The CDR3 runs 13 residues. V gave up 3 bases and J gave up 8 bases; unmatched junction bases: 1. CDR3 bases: TGTGCCAGCAGTTTTGGGACAGATTCACCCCTCCACTTT. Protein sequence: CASSFGTDSPLHF.

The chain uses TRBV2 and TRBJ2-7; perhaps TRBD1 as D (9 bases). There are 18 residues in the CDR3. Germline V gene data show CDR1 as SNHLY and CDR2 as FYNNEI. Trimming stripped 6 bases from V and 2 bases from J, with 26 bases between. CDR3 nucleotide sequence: TGTGCCAGCAGAGACCCCTCGGGGGGGACAGGGAGGCCCTACGAGCAGTACTTC. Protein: CASRDPSGGTGRPYEQYF.

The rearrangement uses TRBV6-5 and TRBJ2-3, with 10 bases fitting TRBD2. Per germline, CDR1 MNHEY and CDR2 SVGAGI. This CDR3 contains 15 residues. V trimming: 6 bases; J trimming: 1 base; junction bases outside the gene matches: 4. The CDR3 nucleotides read TGTGCCAGCAGGCCTGGACTAGCGGGCACAGATACGCAGTATTTT. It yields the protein CASRPGLAGTDTQYF.

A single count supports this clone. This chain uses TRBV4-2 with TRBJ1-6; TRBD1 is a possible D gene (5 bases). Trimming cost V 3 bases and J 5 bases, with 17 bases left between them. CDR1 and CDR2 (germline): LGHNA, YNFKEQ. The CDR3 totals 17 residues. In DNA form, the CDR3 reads TGTGCCAGCAGCCAGGAAACCCAGGGTTACGATAATTCACCCCTCCACTTT. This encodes CASSQETQGYDNSPLHF.

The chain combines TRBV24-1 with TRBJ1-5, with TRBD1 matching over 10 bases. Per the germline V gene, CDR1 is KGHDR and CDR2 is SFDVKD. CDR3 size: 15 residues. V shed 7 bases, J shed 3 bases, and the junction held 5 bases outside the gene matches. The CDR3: CATSETGGPNQPQHF. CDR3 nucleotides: TGTGCCACCAGCGAGACAGGGGGCCCCAATCAGCCCCAGCATTTT.

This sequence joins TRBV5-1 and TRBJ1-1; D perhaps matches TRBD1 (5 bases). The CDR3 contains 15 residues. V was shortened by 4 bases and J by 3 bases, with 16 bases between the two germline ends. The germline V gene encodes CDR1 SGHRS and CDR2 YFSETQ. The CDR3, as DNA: TGCGCCAGCAGCGCGGGACCTCCCGGACACACTGAAGCTTTCTTT. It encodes CASSAGPPGHTEAFF.

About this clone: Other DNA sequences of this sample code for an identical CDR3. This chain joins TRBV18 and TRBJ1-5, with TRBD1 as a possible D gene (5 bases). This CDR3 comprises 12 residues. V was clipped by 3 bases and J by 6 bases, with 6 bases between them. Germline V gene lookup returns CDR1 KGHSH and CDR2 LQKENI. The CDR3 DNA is TGTGCCAGCTCACCGGGGGGTCAGCCCCAGCATTTT. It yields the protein CASSPGGQPQHF.

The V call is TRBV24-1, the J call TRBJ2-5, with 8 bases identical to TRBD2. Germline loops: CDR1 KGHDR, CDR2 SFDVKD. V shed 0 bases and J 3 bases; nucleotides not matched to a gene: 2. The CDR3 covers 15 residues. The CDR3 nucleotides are TGTGCCACCAGTGATTTGACCGGGAGGGAAGAGACCCAGTACTTC. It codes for CATSDLTGREETQYF.

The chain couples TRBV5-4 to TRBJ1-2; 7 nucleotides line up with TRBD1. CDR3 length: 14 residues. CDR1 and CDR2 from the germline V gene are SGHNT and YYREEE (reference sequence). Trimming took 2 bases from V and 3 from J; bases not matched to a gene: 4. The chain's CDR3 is CASSLRQGDYGYTF. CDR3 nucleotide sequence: TGTGCCAGCAGCTTAAGACAGGGTGACTATGGCTACACCTTC.

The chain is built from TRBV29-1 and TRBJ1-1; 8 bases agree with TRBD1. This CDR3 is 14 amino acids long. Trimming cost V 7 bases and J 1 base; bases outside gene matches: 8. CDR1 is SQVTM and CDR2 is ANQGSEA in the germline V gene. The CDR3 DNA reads TGCAGCGGGGACGACAGGGGTGGGAACACTGAAGCTTTCTTT. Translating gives CSGDDRGGNTEAFF.

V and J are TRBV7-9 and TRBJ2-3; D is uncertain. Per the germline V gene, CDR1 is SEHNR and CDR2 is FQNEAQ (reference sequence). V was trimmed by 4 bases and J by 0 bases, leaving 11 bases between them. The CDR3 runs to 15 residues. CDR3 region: CASSYGRFSTDTQYF. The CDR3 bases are TGTGCCAGCAGCTACGGCAGGTTTAGCACAGATACGCAGTATTTT.

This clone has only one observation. CDR3 residues: CASSVRGRDTEAFF. Written as DNA, the CDR3 is TGTGCCAGCAGCGTCAGGGGTCGGGACACTGAAGCTTTCTTT. V gene TRBV2 combines with J gene TRBJ1-1, with a tentative D call TRBD1 (6 bases). The CDR3 consists of 14 residues. The V and J ends lost 6 bases and 3 bases respectively, with 14 bases between them. Germline V CDR1 and CDR2: SNHLY, FYNNEI.

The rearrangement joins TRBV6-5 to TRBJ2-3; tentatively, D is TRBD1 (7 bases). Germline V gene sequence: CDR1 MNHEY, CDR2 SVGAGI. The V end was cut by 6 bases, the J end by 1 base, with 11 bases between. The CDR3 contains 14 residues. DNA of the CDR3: TGTGCCAGCAGGGGACAGCGGGGCACAGATACGCAGTATTTT. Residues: CASRGQRGTDTQYF.

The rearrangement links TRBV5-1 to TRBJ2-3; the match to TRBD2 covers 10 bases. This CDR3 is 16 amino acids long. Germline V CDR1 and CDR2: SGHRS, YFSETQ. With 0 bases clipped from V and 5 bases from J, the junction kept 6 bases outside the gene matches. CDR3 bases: TGCGCCAGCAGCTTGGTAGCGGGGGGCAGGCAAGATACGCAGTATTTT. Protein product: CASSLVAGGRQDTQYF. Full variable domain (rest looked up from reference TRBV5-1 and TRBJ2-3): KAGVTQTPRYLIKTRGQQVTLSCSPISGHRSVSWYQQTPGQGLQFLFEYFSETQRNKGNFPGRFSGRQFSNSRSEMNVSTLELGDSALYLCASSLVAGGRQDTQYFGPGTRLTVL.

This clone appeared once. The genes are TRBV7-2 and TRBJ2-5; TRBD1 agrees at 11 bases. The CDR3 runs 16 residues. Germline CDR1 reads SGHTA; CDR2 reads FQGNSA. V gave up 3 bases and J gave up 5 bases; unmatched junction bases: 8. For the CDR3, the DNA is TGTGCCAGCAGCTTCACCCGGACAGGGGGCGGGGAGACCCAGTACTTC. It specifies CASSFTRTGGGETQYF.

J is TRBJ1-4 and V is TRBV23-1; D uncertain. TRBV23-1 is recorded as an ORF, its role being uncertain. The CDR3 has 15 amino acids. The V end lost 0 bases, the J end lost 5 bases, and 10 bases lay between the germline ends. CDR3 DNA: TGCGCCAGCAGTCAATCGTTGCTACAGAATGAAAAACTGTTTTTT. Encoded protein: CASSQSLLQNEKLFF.

The CDR3 is CSGGDRDTQYF. The CDR3 DNA reads TGCAGTGGCGGGGATAGAGATACGCAGTATTTT. The rearrangement links TRBV20-1 to TRBJ2-3; possibly TRBD2 for D (6 bases). V lost 7 bases, J lost 5 bases, and 10 bases lay in between. CDR1 is DFQATT and CDR2 is SNEGSKA in the germline V gene (reference sequence). CDR3 size: 11 residues.

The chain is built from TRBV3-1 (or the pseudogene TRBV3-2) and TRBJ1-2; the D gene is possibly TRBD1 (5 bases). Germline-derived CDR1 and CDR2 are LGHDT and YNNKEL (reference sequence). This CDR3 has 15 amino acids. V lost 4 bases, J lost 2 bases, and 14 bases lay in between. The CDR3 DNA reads TGTGCCAGCAGCCCTCTCGGTCCAGGGAACTATGGCTACACCTTC. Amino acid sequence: CASSPLGPGNYGYTF.

CDR3 nucleotide sequence: TGCGCCAGCAGCTTGGATAAGAGGGACTTCCGCAATCAGCCCCAGCATTTT. Protein product: CASSLDKRDFRNQPQHF. The V gene is TRBV5-1, the J gene TRBJ1-5, with D possibly TRBD1 on 5 matching bases. Germline-derived CDR1 and CDR2 are SGHRS and YFSETQ. The CDR3 is made up of 17 amino acids. Trimming removed 0 bases from V and 2 bases from J, with 15 bases in between. Looking up the rest from reference TRBV5-1 and TRBJ1-5 gives the full variable domain: KAGVTQTPRYLIKTRGQQVTLSCSPISGHRSVSWYQQTPGQGLQFLFEYFSETQRNKGNFPGRFSGRQFSNSRSEMNVSTLELGDSALYLCASSLDKRDFRNQPQHFGDGTRLSIL.

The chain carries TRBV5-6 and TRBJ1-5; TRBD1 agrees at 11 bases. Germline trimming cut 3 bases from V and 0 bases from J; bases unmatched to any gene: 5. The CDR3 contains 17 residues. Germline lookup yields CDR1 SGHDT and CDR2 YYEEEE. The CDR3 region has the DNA TGTGCCAGCAGCTCCGGGACAGGGGGACTTAGCAATCAGCCCCAGCATTTT. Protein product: CASSSGTGGLSNQPQHF.

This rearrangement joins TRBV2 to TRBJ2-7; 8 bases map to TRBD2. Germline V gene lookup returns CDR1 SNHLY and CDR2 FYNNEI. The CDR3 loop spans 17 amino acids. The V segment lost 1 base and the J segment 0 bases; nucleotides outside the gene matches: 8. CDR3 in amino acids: CASSEVGSGMFSYEQYF. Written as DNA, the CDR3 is TGTGCCAGCAGTGAAGTGGGTAGCGGGATGTTCTCCTACGAGCAGTACTTC.

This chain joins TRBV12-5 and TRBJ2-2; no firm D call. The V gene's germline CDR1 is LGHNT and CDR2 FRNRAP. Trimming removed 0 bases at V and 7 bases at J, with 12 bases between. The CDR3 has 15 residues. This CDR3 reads CASGLVLGGYGELFF. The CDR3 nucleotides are TGTGCTAGTGGTTTGGTATTAGGCGGCTACGGGGAGCTGTTTTTT. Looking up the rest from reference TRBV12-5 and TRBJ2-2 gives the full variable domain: DARVTQTPRHKVTEMGQEVTMRCQPILGHNTVFWYRQTMMQGLELLAYFRNRAPLDDSGMPKDRFSAEMPDATLATLKIQPSEPRDSAVYFCASGLVLGGYGELFFGEGSRLTVL.